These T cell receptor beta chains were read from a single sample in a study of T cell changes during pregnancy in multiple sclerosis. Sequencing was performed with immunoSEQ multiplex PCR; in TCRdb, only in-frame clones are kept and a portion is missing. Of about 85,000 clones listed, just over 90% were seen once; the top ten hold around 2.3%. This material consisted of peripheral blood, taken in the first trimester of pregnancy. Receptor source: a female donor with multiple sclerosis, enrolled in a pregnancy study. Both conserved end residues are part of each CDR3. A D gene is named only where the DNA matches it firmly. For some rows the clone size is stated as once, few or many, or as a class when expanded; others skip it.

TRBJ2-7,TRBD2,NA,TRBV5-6,TGTGCCAGCAGCTTCGGGATAGCGGGAGTGGAAGGGCAGTACTTC,CASSFGIAGVEGQYF
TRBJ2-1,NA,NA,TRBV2,TGTGCCAGCGCTGACAGGTCAACCTACAATGAGCAGTTCTTC,CASADRSTYNEQFF
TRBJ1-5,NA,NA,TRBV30,TGTGCCTGGAGCCAGGGTAATAGCAATCAGCCCCAGCATTTT,CAWSQGNSNQPQHF
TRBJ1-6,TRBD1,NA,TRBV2,TGTGCCAGCAGTGAGGAGGGACAGGGGTTAAATTCACCCCTCCACTTT,CASSEEGQGLNSPLHF
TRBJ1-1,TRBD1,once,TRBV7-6,TGTGCCAGCAGCTTAATCGATAACAGGGGCGCTGAAGCTTTCTTT,CASSLIDNRGAEAFF
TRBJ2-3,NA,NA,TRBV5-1,TGCGCCAGCAGCCCTCTCCGGGAGACTACAGATACGCAGTATTTT,CASSPLRETTDTQYF
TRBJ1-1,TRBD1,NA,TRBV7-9,TGTGCCAGCAGCTCACAGGGGGCGGGCACTGAAGCTTTCTTT,CASSSQGAGTEAFF
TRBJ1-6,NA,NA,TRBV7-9,TGTGCCAGCAGCTTCGGACACAATAATTCACCCCTCCACTTT,CASSFGHNNSPLHF
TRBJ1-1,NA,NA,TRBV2,TGTGCCAGCCGACCTGACACCGTGAACACTGAAGCTTTCTTT,CASRPDTVNTEAFF
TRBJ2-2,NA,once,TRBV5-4,TGTGCCAGCAGCTTTGTGCGGGACAACACCGGGGAGCTGTTTTTT,CASSFVRDNTGELFF
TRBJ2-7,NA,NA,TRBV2,TGTGCCAGCAGTGAACAGCGGTCGGTCTACGAGCAGTACTTC,CASSEQRSVYEQYF
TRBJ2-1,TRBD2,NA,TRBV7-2,TGTGCCAGCAGCACAAAACTAGCGGGGGGCCTAGATGAGCAGTTCTTC,CASSTKLAGGLDEQFF
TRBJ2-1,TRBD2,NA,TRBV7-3,TGTGCCAGCAGCTTTATAGCGGGAGGGCACAATGAGCAGTTCTTC,CASSFIAGGHNEQFF
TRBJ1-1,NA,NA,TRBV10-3,TGTGCCATCACCCCGTCTGTAGTGAACACTGAAGCTTTCTTT,CAITPSVVNTEAFF
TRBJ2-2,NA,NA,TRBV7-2,TGTGCCAGCAGTAGAGGGAACGCGAACACCGGGGAGCTGTTTTTT,CASSRGNANTGELFF
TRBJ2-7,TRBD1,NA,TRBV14,TGTGCCAGCAGGCAAACAGGGGGCTCCTACGAGCAGTACTTC,CASRQTGGSYEQYF
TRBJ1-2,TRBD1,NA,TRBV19,TGTGCCAGTAGTACCAGGGGGACAGTCATAAGCCCCATCTATGGCTACACCTTC,CASSTRGTVISPIYGYTF
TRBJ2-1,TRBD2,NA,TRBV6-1,TGTGCCAGCAGTTCCCTGACTAGCGGGAGTTCTGAGCAGTTCTTC,CASSSLTSGSSEQFF
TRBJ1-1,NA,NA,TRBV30,TGTGCCTGGAGTGTATCGACTAACACTGAAGCTTTCTTT,CAWSVSTNTEAFF
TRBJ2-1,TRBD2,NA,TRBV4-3,TGCGCCAGCAGCCTGGGACTAGCGGATTACAATGAGCAATTCTTC,CASSLGLADYNEQFF
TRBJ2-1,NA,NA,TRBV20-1,TGCAGTGCTACACAAGGACAGATCTTC,CSATQGQIF
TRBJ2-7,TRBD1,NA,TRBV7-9,TGTGCCAGCAGCTTAAGGACAGGGCGGAACGAGCAGTACTTC,CASSLRTGRNEQYF
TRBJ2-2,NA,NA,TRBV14,TGTGCCAGCAGCCCCGGGACTCCACCCACCGGGGAGCTGTTTTTT,CASSPGTPPTGELFF
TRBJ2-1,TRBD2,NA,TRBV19,TGTGCCAGTAGTGCATCCATGGGACTAGCTTGGTTAAGCTCCTACAATGAGCAGTTCTTC,CASSASMGLAWLSSYNEQFF
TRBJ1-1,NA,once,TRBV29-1,TGCAGCGTTGAAGCGACAGCGAACACTGAAGCTTTCTTT,CSVEATANTEAFF
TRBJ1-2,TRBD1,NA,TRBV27,TGTGCCAGCAGTCACAGGGGAATAGAGGGCTACACCTTC,CASSHRGIEGYTF
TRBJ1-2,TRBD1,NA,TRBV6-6,TGTGCCAGCAGTTACGGTCGAGGGGGCGATGGCTACACCTTC,CASSYGRGGDGYTF
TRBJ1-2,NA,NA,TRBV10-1,TGCGCCAGCACACGACCCGGGACAAGGGTAATAGTAGGGTTTAACTATGGCTACACCTTC,CASTRPGTRVIVGFNYGYTF
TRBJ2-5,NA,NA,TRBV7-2,TGTGCCAGCAGCTTATTACCGGGACAACTAGGGGAGACCCAGTACTTC,CASSLLPGQLGETQYF
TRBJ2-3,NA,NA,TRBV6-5,TGTGCCAGCAGTCGCCAAGCGGGCAGCACAGATACGCAGTATTTT,CASSRQAGSTDTQYF
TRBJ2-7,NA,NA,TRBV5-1,TGCGCCAGCAGCTTGGCAGGGCAGGGCCACGAGCAGTACTTC,CASSLAGQGHEQYF
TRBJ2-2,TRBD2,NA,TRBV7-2,TGTGCCAGCAGATCGAGCGGGAGTAGCACCGGGGAGCTGTTTTTT,CASRSSGSSTGELFF
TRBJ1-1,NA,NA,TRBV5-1,TGCGCCAGCAGCTTGGCCGAGCCCGCGGGCCTCGGCACTGAAGCTTTCTTT,CASSLAEPAGLGTEAFF
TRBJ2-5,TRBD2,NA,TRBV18,TGTGCCAGCTCACTGCGACTAGCGGGAGGGGAAGAGACCCAGTACTTC,CASSLRLAGGEETQYF
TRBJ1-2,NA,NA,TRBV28,TGTGCCAGCAGTTACAGGGCCCGACTCTATGGCTACACCTTC,CASSYRARLYGYTF
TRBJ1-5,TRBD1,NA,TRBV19,TGTGCCAGTAGTATTAGACAGGGGGCCGAGCATTTT,CASSIRQGAEHF
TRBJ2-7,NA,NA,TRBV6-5,TGTGCCAGCAGTTTCGGTGGGAGCTCCTACGAGCAGTACTTC,CASSFGGSSYEQYF
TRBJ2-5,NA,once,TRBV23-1,TGCGCCACGATCGGGGGACAAGAGACCCAGTACTTC,CATIGGQETQYF
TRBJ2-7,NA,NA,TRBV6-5,TGTGCCAGTCACCCGGGTTCCTACGAGCAGTACTTC,CASHPGSYEQYF
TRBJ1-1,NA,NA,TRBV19,TGTGCCAGTAGTATTAGCCAGGGAAGGACTGAAGCTTTCTTT,CASSISQGRTEAFF
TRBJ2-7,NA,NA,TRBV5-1,TGCGCCAGCAGCTTGGCTTCAGGGGCGTACGAGCAGTACTTC,CASSLASGAYEQYF
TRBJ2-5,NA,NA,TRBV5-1,TGCGCCAGCAGTGTCCCCCTGGAGACCCAGTACTTC,CASSVPLETQYF
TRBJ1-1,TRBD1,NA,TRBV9,TGTGCCAGCAGCCCGAGACAGGGTCGAAGCACTGAAGCTTTCTTT,CASSPRQGRSTEAFF
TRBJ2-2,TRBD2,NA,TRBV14,TGTGCCAGCAGCCGGTGGGAGGGACGCACCGGGGAGCTGTTTTTT,CASSRWEGRTGELFF
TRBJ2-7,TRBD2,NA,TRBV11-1,TGTGCCAGCAGCTCGGGACTAGCGGGCCTCGAGCAGTACTTC,CASSSGLAGLEQYF
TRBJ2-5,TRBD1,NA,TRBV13,TGTGCCAGCAGCTTAGGCGGGACAGGGGGGGAGACCCAGTACTTC,CASSLGGTGGETQYF
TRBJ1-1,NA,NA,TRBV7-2,TGTGCCAGCAAGCCCGGGCCTGGGAGTCCTGAAGCTTTCTTT,CASKPGPGSPEAFF
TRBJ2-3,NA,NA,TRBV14,TGTGCCAGCAGCCAAGTCCAGGGAAGTTCTGCAGATACGCAGTATTTT,CASSQVQGSSADTQYF
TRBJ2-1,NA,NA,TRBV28,TGTGCCAGCAGCCCCAGGCTCAATGAGCAGTTCTTC,CASSPRLNEQFF
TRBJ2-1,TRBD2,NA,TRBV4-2,TGTGCCAGCAGCCGCCGACTAGCGAATTCCTACAATGAGCAGTTCTTC,CASSRRLANSYNEQFF